These T cell receptor beta chains were read from a single sample in a study of blood T cells in healthy people across ages. Each CDR3 protein is one row after TCRdb ran MiXCR on the 5' RACE reads. The sample yields around 1,600,000 distinct CDR3 sequences, roughly 43% seen once. Specimen: blood. Receptors were obtained from a woman in her late teens or twenties in good health. Each CDR3 is given with its conserved first and last residue. The order of the fields is J gene, clone size, V gene, CDR3 length, D gene, CDR3 DNA, CDR3 protein. A D gene is named only where the DNA matches it firmly. Clone size is stated in some rows and not others, as once, few, many or a class when expanded.

>TRBJ1-6|few|TRBV7-2|12|NA
TGTGCCAGCAGCCCTGAAGTAAGGCCCCTCCACTTT
CASSPEVRPLHF
>TRBJ2-7|NA|TRBV2|14|TRBD1
TGTGCCAGCAGGGGACAGGGGACCTCCTACGAGCAGTACTTC
CASRGQGTSYEQYF
>TRBJ1-4|few|TRBV19|14|TRBD1
TGTGCCAGTAGTATGGGGACAGCCAATGAAAAACTGTTTTTT
CASSMGTANEKLFF
>TRBJ2-6|few|TRBV10-3|14|NA
TGTGCCATCGGAACTGACTCTGGGGCCAACGTCCTGACTTTC
CAIGTDSGANVLTF
>TRBJ1-2|NA|TRBV20-1|12|NA
TGCAGTGCAAATGCAGGACCGATGGGCTACACCTTC
CSANAGPMGYTF
>TRBJ1-2|NA|TRBV27|18|NA
TGTGCCAGCAGTTTGCGGGGCGGGGGGCTGGGACGATTTTACGGCTACACCTTC
CASSLRGGGLGRFYGYTF
>TRBJ2-5|NA|TRBV11-1|15|NA
TGTGCCAGCAGCTCCCCCGGGACACTCCAAGAGACCCAGTACTTC
CASSSPGTLQETQYF
>TRBJ2-7|NA|TRBV5-1|15|TRBD2
TGCGCCAGCAGCGTTACGACTAGCGTCTCCTACGAGCAGTACTTC
CASSVTTSVSYEQYF
>TRBJ2-1|few|TRBV15|14|TRBD1
TGTGCCACCAGCAGATCGACAGGGTTCAATGAGCAGTTCTTC
CATSRSTGFNEQFF
>TRBJ2-1|NA|TRBV20-1|13|TRBD2
TGCAGTGCTCCTGGGACTACCTACAATGAGCAGTTCTTC
CSAPGTTYNEQFF
>TRBJ1-6|NA|TRBV2|15|TRBD1
TGTGCCAGCAGTGAGTCAGGGGGCTATAATTCACCCCTCCACTTT
CASSESGGYNSPLHF
>TRBJ2-3|NA|TRBV10-3|19|NA
TGTGCCATCTCCAAAAGGGGTAGCGGAGACTTGGAGGGCACAGATACGCAGTATTTT
CAISKRGSGDLEGTDTQYF
>TRBJ1-4|NA|TRBV7-2|16|NA
TGTGCCAGCAGCCCCCTCTTGGGATCAACTAATGAAAAACTGTTTTTT
CASSPLLGSTNEKLFF
>TRBJ1-1|NA|TRBV10-3|13|NA
TGTGCCATCAAAACTACAGGGAACACTGAAACTTTCTTT
CAIKTTGNTETFF
>TRBJ2-3|NA|TRBV6-2/TRBV6-3|19|TRBD2
TGTGCCAGCAGTTACCCCGGGACTAGCGGGGGAGCTAGCACAGATACGCAGTATTTT
CASSYPGTSGGASTDTQYF
>TRBJ1-4|few|TRBV7-4|14|NA
TGTGCCAGCAGCTTAGAAAGGGAGGTGGAAAAACTGTTTTTT
CASSLEREVEKLFF
>TRBJ2-7|once|TRBV6-5|17|TRBD2
TGTGCCAGCAGTTACTCGAGACCAGCGGGAGGGAACTACGAGCAGTACTTC
CASSYSRPAGGNYEQYF
>TRBJ1-2|once|TRBV3-1|14|TRBD1
TGTACCAGCAGAGGGACAGGGGTGTATAGTGGCTACACCTTC
CTSRGTGVYSGYTF
>TRBJ2-1|NA|TRBV20-1|17|TRBD2
TGCAGTGCTGCGACTAGCGGGGGGGTTAGCTTCTACAATGAGCAGTTCTTC
CSAATSGGVSFYNEQFF
>TRBJ1-5|once|TRBV27|14|NA
TGTGCCAGCAGTCGGGGCACAATTCACCAGCCCCAGCATTTT
CASSRGTIHQPQHF
>TRBJ2-3|few|TRBV20-1|15|NA
TGCAGTGCTAGAGATAGGGGCCTCCATCCAGATACGCAGTATTTT
CSARDRGLHPDTQYF
>TRBJ2-7|once|TRBV6-5|15|NA
TGTGCCAGCAGTTACGCGACGCGGAAGGTGGTCGAGCAGTACTTC
CASSYATRKVVEQYF
>TRBJ1-6|NA|TRBV18|17|NA
TGTGCCAGCTCACCCTCCGGCAGGGGCCCCTATAATTCACCCCTCCACTTT
CASSPSGRGPYNSPLHF
>TRBJ2-1|few|TRBV5-1|15|TRBD2
TGCGCCAGCAGCTTGACTAGCGGGAGGGCAGATGAGCAGTTCTTC
CASSLTSGRADEQFF
>TRBJ1-4|NA|TRBV7-9|15|NA
TGTGCCAGCAGCTTAGCGGGAGTTGCTAGTGAAAAACTGTTTTTT
CASSLAGVASEKLFF
>TRBJ1-6|NA|TRBV14|16|NA
TGTGCCAGCAGCCAAGAAGACCTACTGGGGTATTCACCCCTCCACTTT
CASSQEDLLGYSPLHF
>TRBJ2-5|once|TRBV9|16|TRBD2
TGTGCCAGCAGCCCCATCCTAGCGGGAGGTGTAGAGACCCAGTACTTC
CASSPILAGGVETQYF
>TRBJ2-1|NA|TRBV20-1|14|NA
TGCAGTGCTAGAGAGGGCCCCGACTACAATGAGCAGTTCTTC
CSAREGPDYNEQFF
>TRBJ1-2|NA|TRBV3-1|16|NA
TGTGCCAGCAGCCAAGTGCCAGGGGCTTACGACTATGGCTACACCTTC
CASSQVPGAYDYGYTF
>TRBJ1-6|NA|TRBV6-1|15|TRBD1
TGTGCCAGCACCCTGGGGACAGTTTATAATTCACCCCTCCACTTT
CASTLGTVYNSPLHF
>TRBJ2-7|NA|TRBV7-9|13|NA
TGTGCCAGCAGCTACAACTCAGGCTACGAGCAGTACTTC
CASSYNSGYEQYF
>TRBJ1-1|NA|TRBV6-1|13|NA
TGTGCCAGCATTTGGGACAAGGGAACTGAAGCTTTCTTT
CASIWDKGTEAFF
>TRBJ2-3|NA|TRBV6-5|18|NA
TGTGCCAGCAGTTACTCCTGGGGTACAGGTCCTAGCACAGATACGCAGTATTTT
CASSYSWGTGPSTDTQYF
>TRBJ2-5|few|TRBV7-2|14|NA
TGTGCCAGCACCCTTAGCTTTGGGAAGGAGACCCAGTACTTC
CASTLSFGKETQYF
>TRBJ1-2|NA|TRBV29-1|13|NA
TGCAGCGTTGGATCCAGAAATAACTATGGCTACACCTTC
CSVGSRNNYGYTF
>TRBJ1-1|few|TRBV28|16|NA
TGTGCCAGCAGTTTAGGCCGGGGGCGACAGAACACTGAAGCTTTCTTT
CASSLGRGRQNTEAFF
>TRBJ2-7|few|TRBV29-1|13|NA
TGCAGCGTTGTGTTGGGCGGACTCTACGAGCAGTACTTC
CSVVLGGLYEQYF
>TRBJ2-7|NA|TRBV4-2|16|NA
TGTGCCAGCAGCCAACCACCCCTGGGGTCCCACAATGAGCAGTACTTC
CASSQPPLGSHNEQYF
>TRBJ2-1|once|TRBV11-2|13|NA
TGTGCCACCACTATGTTCTCCTACAATGAGCAGTTCTTC
CATTMFSYNEQFF
>TRBJ2-7|NA|TRBV4-3|15|NA
TGCGCCAGCAGCCAAGATACAGGGCTTACCTACGAGCAGTACTTC
CASSQDTGLTYEQYF
>TRBJ2-2|NA|TRBV12-3/TRBV12-4|16|TRBD2
TGTGCCAGCAGTCCTACGGGACTAGCGATCACCGGGGAGCTGTTTTTT
CASSPTGLAITGELFF
>TRBJ1-5|NA|TRBV20-1|13|NA
TGCAGTGCGCGTTATGGGGGTTTCCAGCCCCAGCATTTT
CSARYGGFQPQHF
>TRBJ2-3|NA|TRBV5-1|20|TRBD2
TGCGCCAGCAGCTTGGCCGGGATTCTGGGACTAGCGGGAGACACAGATACGCAGTATTTT
CASSLAGILGLAGDTDTQYF
>TRBJ2-5|few|TRBV10-2|15|NA
TGCGCCAGCAGTGACTACGGGACTCCTGCGGAGACCCAGTACTTC
CASSDYGTPAETQYF
>TRBJ2-5|NA|TRBV20-1|16|NA
TGCAGTGCTAGAGATGGGCCGAATTGGTACCAAGAGGCCCAGTACTTC
CSARDGPNWYQEAQYF
>TRBJ2-1|many|TRBV7-9|12|NA
TGTGCCAGCAGCTTAGGGGGCAGTGAGCAGTTCTTC
CASSLGGSEQFF
>TRBJ2-7|few|TRBV10-2|14|TRBD2
TGCGCCAGCAGCTCTTTGACTAGCGCCTACGAGCAGTACTTC
CASSSLTSAYEQYF
>TRBJ2-7|NA|TRBV4-3|15|NA
TGCGCCAGCAGCCAAGAGATGCAAGGGACCTACGAGCAGTACTTC
CASSQEMQGTYEQYF
>TRBJ1-2|NA|TRBV6-6|14|NA
TGTGCCAGCAGACCCGGGACTCAGGTCTATGGCTACACCTTC
CASRPGTQVYGYTF
>TRBJ1-2|NA|TRBV7-9|13|NA
TGTGCCAGCAGCGGCTCACCTAACTATGGCTACACCTTC
CASSGSPNYGYTF
>TRBJ2-3|NA|TRBV5-1|15|NA
TGCGCCAGCAGCCCCGCTGGAACTAGCACAGATACGCAGTATTTT
CASSPAGTSTDTQYF
>TRBJ1-5|few|TRBV28|11|NA
TGTGCCAGCCGGAGCAATCAGCCCCAGCATTTT
CASRSNQPQHF
>TRBJ1-2|many|TRBV29-1|13|NA
TGCAGCGTTGTCGGTCTGAGTAACTATGGCTACACCTTC
CSVVGLSNYGYTF
>TRBJ2-3|NA|TRBV6-5|13|NA
TGTGCCAGCAGACGTAGGGGAGCAGATACGCAGTATTTT
CASRRRGADTQYF
>TRBJ2-1|NA|TRBV29-1|14|NA
TGCAGCGTTGGTGCCGGGACGGGGTACAATGAGCAGTTCTTC
CSVGAGTGYNEQFF
>TRBJ2-5|NA|TRBV12-3/TRBV12-4|16|TRBD1
TGTGCCAGCAGTTTAGGATTTGGACAGGGCGGGGAGACCCAGTACTTC
CASSLGFGQGGETQYF
>TRBJ2-3|NA|TRBV2|17|TRBD2
TGTGCCAGCAGTAGGACTAGCGGGGGGACCAGGTCCGATACGCAGTATTTT
CASSRTSGGTRSDTQYF